The next 32 T cell receptor beta chains were all read from a single sample in a study of blood T cell repertoires in COVID-19. Method: immunoSEQ multiplex PCR; TCRdb's copy keeps in-frame clones and lacks some. The repertoire has more than 100,000 clones, 88% of them found once; the top ten carry about 1%. Source material: peripheral blood. The receptors here all came from a woman between 45 and 65 years old with active or convalescent COVID-19.

The V call is TRBV9, the J call TRBJ2-1, with a possible D match to TRBD2 (6 bases). Trimming removed 6 bases at V and 9 bases at J, with 16 bases between. The CDR3 consists of 13 residues. Germline V lookup: CDR1 SGDLS, CDR2 YYNGEE. This CDR3 is CASNRKAGSEQFF. The CDR3 nucleotides are TGTGCCAGCAATAGGAAGGCGGGGAGTGAGCAGTTCTTC.

The chain employs TRBV12-3 or TRBV12-4 and TRBJ2-2; D call uncertain. The CDR3 is 12 residues long. With 4 bases removed from V and 4 bases from J, the gap between germline ends came to 4 bases. The chain's CDR3 is CASSSSTGELFF. In DNA form, the CDR3 reads TGTGCCAGCAGTTCCTCCACCGGGGAGCTGTTTTTT.

V usage is TRBV6-6 and J usage is TRBJ2-1, with D tentatively TRBD1 (6 bases). Looked up from germline, CDR1 is MNHNY and CDR2 is SVGAGI (reference sequence). V was clipped by 2 bases and J by 4 bases, with 12 bases between them. The CDR3 loop spans 15 amino acids. CDR3 DNA: TGTGCCAGCAGTTACAAAGGGCAGGGGTACAATGAGCAGTTCTTC. Translated: CASSYKGQGYNEQFF.

This sequence joins TRBV30 and TRBJ1-1; 7 bases match TRBD1. The trim removed 0 bases at V and 5 bases at J, leaving 3 bases unmatched. The CDR3 runs 13 residues. The germline gives CDR1 GTSNPN, CDR2 SVGIG (reference sequence). The CDR3 protein is CAWSVEGATEAFF. The CDR3 coding sequence is TGTGCCTGGAGTGTAGAGGGGGCTACTGAAGCTTTCTTT. Complete variable domain (other parts from reference TRBV30 and TRBJ1-1): SQTIHQWPATLVQPVGSPLSLECTVEGTSNPNLYWYRQAAGRGLQLLFYSVGIGQISSEVPQNLSASRPQDRQFILSSKKLLLSDSGFYLCAWSVEGATEAFFGQGTRLTVV.

The chain carries TRBV28 and TRBJ1-1, with D possibly matching TRBD1 (6 bases). Germline V gene lookup returns CDR1 MDHEN and CDR2 SYDVKM. The CDR3 runs to 15 residues. V was trimmed by 4 bases and J by 1 base, leaving 13 bases between them. CDR3 DNA: TGTGCCAGCAGTTCCGGGGGGGGCGAGAACACTGAAGCTTTCTTT. This encodes CASSSGGGENTEAFF.

The chain employs TRBV10-3 and TRBJ2-7; weak D call: TRBD2 (6 bases). The germline V and J ends were trimmed by 6 bases and 1 base, with 16 bases remaining between them. Per germline, CDR1 ENHRY and CDR2 SYGVKD. The CDR3 is made up of 15 amino acids. The chain's CDR3 is CAIRNSSVSSYEQYF. Written as DNA, the CDR3 is TGTGCCATCAGGAACTCTAGCGTATCGTCCTACGAGCAGTACTTC.

CDR3 residues: CASSSSRVSEAFF. CDR3 nucleotide sequence: TGTGCCAGCAGCTCGTCGCGGGTTTCTGAAGCTTTCTTT. The rearrangement joins TRBV7-2 to TRBJ1-1, with no clear D. Germline-derived CDR1 and CDR2 are SGHTA and FQGNSA. This CDR3 contains 13 residues. V was pared by 4 bases and J by 6 bases, with 12 bases between.

The V gene is TRBV6-6, the J gene TRBJ2-7; the D gene is possibly TRBD1 (6 bases). CDR1 and CDR2 (germline): MNHNY, SVGAGI (reference sequence). The CDR3 sequence is 16 residues long. Between the trimmed V and J ends, which lost 6 bases and 0 bases, there was a span of 18 bases. The CDR3 DNA sequence: TGTGCCAGCAGCCAAAGCACAGGGTCGGGCTCCTACGAGCAGTACTTC. Translating gives CASSQSTGSGSYEQYF.

The genes are TRBV13 and TRBJ2-1; TRBD2 matches 14 bases. The CDR3 sequence is 20 residues long. Germline trimming cut 5 bases from V and 8 bases from J; bases unmatched to any gene: 20. Looked up from germline, CDR1 is PRHDT and CDR2 is FYEKMQ (reference sequence). The CDR3 region is CASSADFGGGLAGVRYEQFF. Here the CDR3 DNA reads TGTGCCAGCAGCGCCGACTTCGGGGGGGGACTAGCGGGAGTTAGGTATGAGCAGTTCTTC.

The V gene is TRBV27, the J gene TRBJ2-7; 11 bases match TRBD2. CDR3 length equals 16 residues. In germline, CDR1 is MNHEY, CDR2 SMNVEV (reference sequence). V lost 5 bases, J lost 1 base, and 7 bases stayed unmatched. The CDR3 spells CASSPHSGRGSYEQYF. The CDR3 DNA follows: TGTGCCAGCAGTCCTCATAGCGGGAGGGGTTCCTACGAGCAGTACTTC.

The rearrangement links TRBV5-1 to TRBJ2-3, with D possibly being TRBD1 (5 bases). Germline CDR1 and CDR2: SGHRS and YFSETQ. The CDR3 totals 13 residues. V dropped 4 bases and J dropped 4 bases, with 10 bases sitting between them. The CDR3 nucleotides are TGCGCCAGCAGCCCAGGGTTGGCAGATACGCAGTATTTT. Residues: CASSPGLADTQYF.

The chain is built from TRBV27 and TRBJ2-5; D remains unclear. From germline, CDR1 is MNHEY and CDR2 SMNVEV (reference sequence). The CDR3 is 12 residues long. V dropped 5 bases and J dropped 0 bases, with 4 bases sitting between them. The CDR3 sequence is CASSAYQETQYF. The CDR3 DNA is TGTGCCAGCAGTGCGTACCAAGAGACCCAGTACTTC.

This clone occurred once. V and J are TRBV27 and TRBJ2-7; 12 positions agree with TRBD1. Trimming cost V 2 bases and J 3 bases; bases outside gene matches: 5. This CDR3 contains 16 residues. CDR1 MNHEY and CDR2 SMNVEV come from the germline V gene (reference sequence). CDR3 in DNA: TGTGCCAGCAGTTTAAGGGGACAGGGGGCGTTCTACGAGCAGTACTTC. Protein product: CASSLRGQGAFYEQYF.

The chain recombines TRBV6-1 with TRBJ2-2; TRBD2 matches 13 bases. Per the germline V gene, CDR1 is MNHNS and CDR2 is SASEGT. The CDR3 is 19 amino acids. Trimming cost V 4 bases and J 2 bases; bases outside gene matches: 10. This CDR3 is CASSGATSGRPINTGELFF. CDR3 nucleotides: TGTGCCAGCAGTGGAGCGACTAGCGGGAGGCCAATTAACACCGGGGAGCTGTTTTTT.

This chain links TRBV28 with TRBJ2-3, with 7 bases aligning to TRBD2. CDR1 is MDHEN and CDR2 is SYDVKM in the germline V gene. This CDR3 region has 15 residues. V was clipped by 5 bases and J by 8 bases; unmatched bases: 13. The DNA for the CDR3 is TGTGCCAGCAGTGATGAGGCGGGAGACCTTCCTACGCAGTATTTT. It codes for CASSDEAGDLPTQYF.

The chain combines TRBV2 with TRBJ2-5, with a weak D call TRBD2 (6 bases). Germline V CDR1 and CDR2: SNHLY, FYNNEI. The CDR3 contains 12 residues. The V gene lost 7 bases and the J gene lost 9 bases, with 15 bases spanning the gap. CDR3 coding DNA: TGTGCCAGCACCGTAGGAGGGAGTGCCCAGTACTTC. It specifies CASTVGGSAQYF.

Points on this clone: At one end, the junction sequence differs from germline, possibly due to a read error. This chain uses TRBV7-7 with TRBJ1-1; D may be TRBD1 (5 bases). CDR1 is SSHAT, CDR2 FNYEAQ, per germline (reference sequence). The CDR3 sequence is 13 residues long. The CDR3 here is CASSPDIATEAFF. As DNA, the CDR3 is TGTGCTAGCAGCCCGGACATTGCCACTGAAGCTTTCTTT.

The chain joins TRBV19 to TRBJ2-5, with D perhaps matching TRBD2 (5 bases). The V end was cut by 6 bases, the J end by 9 bases, with 17 bases between. Germline V gives CDR1 LNHDA, CDR2 SQIVND (reference sequence). The CDR3 consists of 13 residues. For the CDR3, the DNA is TGTGCCAGTAGCCTTAGACTAATTTTCCCCCAGTACTTC. Translating gives CASSLRLIFPQYF.

As for this clone: One end of the junction fails to match germline, which may point to a read error. The V call is TRBV7-7, the J call TRBJ1-2, with D unresolved. CDR3 length: 15 residues. The germline gives CDR1 SSHAT, CDR2 FNYEAQ (reference sequence). In nucleotides, the CDR3 is TGTGCTAGCAGCTTAGCTGAACTCGTTAACTATGGCTACACCTTC. It codes for CASSLAELVNYGYTF.

The chain couples TRBV6-5 to TRBJ2-1; no clear D gene. V was clipped by 0 bases and J by 9 bases, with 12 bases between them. Germline V gene lookup returns CDR1 MNHEY and CDR2 SVGAGI. There are 14 residues in the CDR3. The CDR3 loop is CASSYSGRGREQFF. The CDR3 DNA is TGTGCCAGCAGTTACTCGGGTCGCGGCCGTGAGCAGTTCTTC.

The chain has TRBV5-1 and TRBJ1-1; no clear D gene. The CDR3 covers 15 residues. Trimming took off 0 bases at V and 4 bases at J, with 13 bases between the two ends. Germline assignment: CDR1 SGHRS and CDR2 YFSETQ. The DNA for the CDR3 is TGCGCCAGCAGCTTGGGGGCAGTGGGTCCCACTGAAGCTTTCTTT. Translated: CASSLGAVGPTEAFF.

This clone has just a few counts. The chain uses TRBV19 and TRBJ1-1; 8 positions match TRBD1. In germline, CDR1 is LNHDA, CDR2 SQIVND (reference sequence). Trimming removed 7 bases from V and 1 base from J; junction bases left unmatched: 8. The CDR3 spans 15 residues. Here the CDR3 DNA reads TGTGCCAGTAAGACAGGGGCTTCTGGGAACACTGAAGCTTTCTTT. Residues: CASKTGASGNTEAFF.

This clone has just one count. The chain recombines TRBV4-2 with TRBJ2-4; possibly TRBD2 for D (5 bases). Germline V gene data show CDR1 as LGHNA and CDR2 as YNFKEQ. V was cut by 0 bases and J by 6 bases, with 12 bases left in between. The CDR3 is made up of 15 amino acids. As DNA, the CDR3 is TGTGCCAGCAGCCAAGAGTTCGGGGTCGGAAACATTCAGTACTTC. It encodes CASSQEFGVGNIQYF.

V is TRBV18 and J is TRBJ1-5; 7 bases align to TRBD1. The CDR3 contains 16 residues. CDR1 is KGHSH and CDR2 is LQKENI in the germline V gene. The V and J ends lost 6 bases and 4 bases, in that order; junction bases with no gene match: 12. This CDR3 is CASSPGGGSSNQPQHF. The CDR3 nucleotides read TGTGCCAGCTCCCCAGGGGGGGGGTCGTCTAATCAGCCCCAGCATTTT.

The chain employs TRBV5-7 and TRBJ1-1; no reliable D call. TRBV5-7 is an ORF for which the function is uncertain. This CDR3 comprises 11 residues. The V gene lost 4 bases and the J gene lost 4 bases, with 5 bases spanning the gap. This CDR3 reads CASSPVTEAFF. In DNA form, the CDR3 reads TGTGCCAGCAGCCCGGTCACTGAAGCTTTCTTT.

The gene calls are TRBV11-2 and TRBJ2-7, with 14 bases identical to TRBD2. The ends lost 2 bases at V and 1 base at J; junction bases unmatched: 4. Germline lookup yields CDR1 SGHAT and CDR2 FQNNGV. The CDR3 runs to 17 residues. In nucleotides, the CDR3 is TGTGCCAGCAGCTTAAGACTAGCGGGAGGGATTTCCTACGAGCAGTACTTC. Protein product: CASSLRLAGGISYEQYF.

The chain recombines TRBV18 with TRBJ2-5; D might be TRBD1 (5 bases). Germline CDR1 reads KGHSH; CDR2 reads LQKENI. Trimming pared 3 bases from V and 4 bases from J, leaving 12 bases between. The CDR3 spans 14 residues. The DNA for the CDR3 is TGTGCCAGCTCACCCCTGATGCAGGGAGAGACCCAGTACTTC. As protein: CASSPLMQGETQYF.

This clone was counted between two and nine times. The chain is built from TRBV28 and TRBJ2-7; D remains ambiguous. The length of the CDR3 is 12 residues. Germline V CDR1 and CDR2: MDHEN, SYDVKM. The V gene lost 3 bases and the J gene lost 6 bases, with 9 bases spanning the gap. The CDR3 DNA reads as TGTGCCAGCAGTTTGTTAGTTTCCGAGCAGTACTTC. Protein product: CASSLLVSEQYF.

The table lists this clone with a few counts. The rearrangement uses TRBV4-3 and TRBJ2-3; no clear D. Germline V gives CDR1 LGHNA, CDR2 YSLEER. The CDR3 length is 15 residues. With 1 base removed from V and 1 base from J, the gap between germline ends came to 9 bases. The CDR3 spells CASSQVVRGTDTQYF. CDR3 nucleotides: TGCGCCAGCAGCCAAGTTGTCCGGGGCACAGATACGCAGTATTTT.

The table lists this clone with a count of one. This sequence joins TRBV29-1 and TRBJ2-3; D is possibly TRBD1 (5 bases). Germline-derived CDR1 and CDR2 are SQVTM and ANQGSEA. This CDR3 spans 14 amino acids. Trimming shortened V by 6 bases and J by 4 bases, and 17 bases separated the two germline ends. CDR3 region: CSVRRQGRPDTQYF. The DNA for the CDR3 is TGCAGCGTGCGGCGGCAGGGTAGGCCAGATACGCAGTATTTT.

The chain is built from TRBV6-2 or TRBV6-3 and TRBJ2-6, with TRBD1 matching over 9 bases. The CDR3 is 16 residues long. The germline gives CDR1 MNHEY, CDR2 SVGEGT. Trimming cost V 7 bases and J 0 bases; bases outside gene matches: 4. The CDR3 DNA is TGTGCCAGCACCCCGGGACAGGGCTCTGGGGCCAACGTCCTGACTTTC. Protein: CASTPGQGSGANVLTF.

The chain combines TRBV9 with TRBJ2-7; 8 positions match TRBD2. The ends lost 4 bases at V and 5 bases at J; junction bases unmatched: 8. The CDR3 covers 14 residues. Looked up from germline, CDR1 is SGDLS and CDR2 is YYNGEE. The CDR3 bases are TGTGCCAGCAGCCCCAGCGGGAGTCTCCACGAGCAGTACTTC. Protein: CASSPSGSLHEQYF.